This T cell receptor beta chain is from a study of T cell responses to AZD1222 COVID-19 vaccine (dated by TCRdb to about 2021). Regarding the complete study: AZD1222 recipients given second doses at about 4 weeks or at about 12 weeks were pooled, since spike-specific TCR depth and breadth were not found to differ between the two schedules. Trial participants were enrolled by age into subgroups of 18-55, 56-69 and 70-plus years, and approximately 150, 30 and 60 TCR-sequenced participants, respectively, were included in these subgroups. TCR sequencing covered 230 to 250 trial participants: 207 given two doses of AZD1222 and 26 given two doses of MenACWY control vaccine.

As concerns this clone: The antigen this receptor binds is unknown. No quality values exist for individual bases; no much larger clone is one base distant.

Study-wide findings and limitations: Because no day 14 peak-response samples were available, the repertoires could be characterized only after the peak T cell response. Conclusions about previously exposed vaccinees were limited because only a handful of AZD1222 recipients were SARS-CoV-2 seropositive at baseline. CD4 TCRs associated with the vaccine covered the entire spike protein, and the dominant responses were in regions 160-218 and 743-854. In the small 56-69-year group, the increase in depth fell short of significance, most likely because of low power. Most participants were white British and females outnumbered males, and the authors suggested that clonal diversity may have been underestimated. Nearly half of unique spike-specific TCRs reportedly recognized epitopes outside regions mutated in the B.1.351 and B.1.1.7 variants. After two AZD1222 doses, spike-specific TCR breadth and depth were significantly higher than at day 0 and than in MenACWY recipients.

The CDR3 regions of human TCRbeta chains were subjected to immunosequencing. The original methods were these. TCRs in the repertoires were compared against a reference library of SARS-CoV-2-specific TCRs that had been generated with the MIRA antigen-specificity platform. Breadth was defined as the fraction of unique TCRs that were SARS-CoV-2-associated. Depth was defined as the fraction of total T cells that were SARS-CoV-2-associated. Using the MIRA data, each spike-specific TCR was mapped to the spike region that the TCR reacts to and placed in a CD4 or CD8 class. Log10-transformed breadth and depth values were compared by one-way ANOVA with Sidak's multiple comparisons tests. TCRdb took this table from immuneACCESS and kept in-frame rearrangements with V and J called. Such tables lack part of the clones; where checked against another copy, unresolved V genes explain under half of the gap, and the rest is unexplained. The V and J calls and clone size are taken from that table; D and trimming were inferred from the DNA. The sample yields 100,000 to 150,000 clones; 85% to 90% were counted once. About 20% of the sample rests with the top ten.

The time point label here, explained by the study, means: baseline before first vaccination. The vaccinee samples were drawn from two UK trials, COV001 and COV002, one of which was a single-blind randomized controlled phase 2/3 trial testing AZD1222 (ChAdOx1 nCoV-19) in healthy adults. Trial participant PBMC samples were collected at day 0 and day 28 after the second dose for TCRbeta chain sequencing. The germline V gene encodes CDR1 MGHRA and CDR2 YSYEKL. Reading from cysteine to phenylalanine, the CDR3 counts 16 amino acids. Just the 48-base CDR3 DNA is kept, in frame starting at base 1. V has 3 bases trimmed and J has 5 bases trimmed; junction bases matching no gene number 11.

The sample here was peripheral blood, taken on day 0 of AZD1222 vaccination. The source of this sequence is an adult in good health. Recombination joined TRBV4-1 with TRBJ1-2, with 8 bases matching TRBD1. The encoded CDR3 is CASSQDGQGRSYGYTF. Read as DNA, the sequence is TGCGCCAGCAGCCAGGATGGACAGGGACGCTCATATGGCTACACCTTC.